Listed below are T cell receptor beta chains from one sample, sequenced in a study of shared clonotypes between healthy human individuals. The assay was immunoSEQ multiplex PCR, and TCRdb's table has in-frame clones only and misses some. The table includes approximately 2.3 million clones, approximately 95% detected once. The material sequenced was naive CD4+ T cells from PBMCs. The receptor set was obtained from a man aged 18 to 29 in good health. Some clones in this sample may be carry-over from other donors' samples. Each CDR3 is given with its conserved first and last residue. A D gene is named only where the DNA matches it firmly.

j_call,d_call,v_call,cdr3_aa,cdr3_nt
TRBJ1-1,TRBD1,TRBV19,CASMRDRGFTEAFF,TGTGCCAGTATGAGGGACAGGGGTTTCACTGAAGCTTTCTTT
TRBJ1-4,TRBD1,TRBV5-4,CASSPGQVEYKLFF,TGTGCCAGCAGCCCCGGACAGGTTGAGTATAAACTGTTTTTT
TRBJ2-5,.,TRBV5-1,CASSLEGLWAETQYF,TGCGCCAGCAGCTTGGAGGGACTGTGGGCAGAGACCCAGTACTTC
TRBJ1-1,TRBD1,TRBV11-2,CASSRDRGGTEAFF,TGTGCCAGCAGCCGTGACAGGGGGGGTACTGAAGCTTTCTTT
TRBJ1-2,.,TRBV19,CASSIAARDVNYGYTF,TGTGCCAGTAGTATAGCGGCCAGGGATGTCAACTATGGCTACACCTTC
TRBJ2-3,.,TRBV5-1,CASSFSPTDTQYF,TGCGCCAGCAGCTTTTCCCCCACAGATACGCAGTATTTT
TRBJ2-5,.,TRBV29-1,CSVDREQQETQYF,TGCAGCGTTGACAGGGAACAGCAAGAGACCCAGTACTTC
TRBJ2-5,TRBD1,TRBV7-3,CASSSGQGEETQYF,TGTGCCAGCAGCTCGGGACAGGGTGAAGAGACCCAGTACTTC
TRBJ2-5,TRBD2,TRBV18,CASSLTSGRQGTQYF,TGTGCCAGCTCCCTCACTAGCGGGAGGCAGGGGACCCAGTACTTC
TRBJ2-7,.,TRBV10-3,CAISLDIYEQYF,TGTGCCATCAGCCTCGACATCTACGAGCAGTACTTC
TRBJ2-7,.,TRBV5-1,CASSFQPALIDEQYF,TGCGCCAGCAGCTTTCAACCAGCCCTGATCGACGAGCAGTACTTC
TRBJ2-7,.,TRBV7-2,CASSLGDEQYF,TGTGCCAGCAGCTTAGGTGACGAGCAGTACTTC
TRBJ2-2,.,TRBV29-1,CSVEKGNTGELFF,TGCAGCGTTGAAAAGGGGAACACCGGGGAGCTGTTTTTT
TRBJ2-1,TRBD2,TRBV19,CASSSDLLGSGGWNEQFF,TGTGCCAGTAGTAGCGATCTACTTGGTAGCGGGGGGTGGAATGAGCAGTTCTTC